The 10 T cell receptor beta chains below come from one sample, sequenced in a study of blood T cells in healthy people across ages. Alongside a J-beta primer mix, a sample-barcoded 5' primer served in a second PCR lasting about 6 to 12 cycles. From the 5' RACE reads, TCRdb called clonotypes with MiXCR, one entry per CDR3 protein. The data show approximately 770,000 distinct CDR3 sequences, 58% seen once. The sample consisted of blood. These receptors were collected from a man under 40 in good health.

The rearrangement links TRBV28 to TRBJ1-6, with D unclear. Germline V gene sequence: CDR1 MDHEN, CDR2 SYDVKM. The CDR3 is made up of 18 amino acids. Trimming cost V 5 bases and J 0 bases, with 17 bases left between them. The CDR3 DNA follows: TGTGCCAGCAGTCTCACGGACTCCTCGAGCTCCTATAATTCACCCCTCCACTTT. This codes for CASSLTDSSSSYNSPLHF.

The CDR3 sequence is CASDGSYEQYF. The DNA of the CDR3 is TGCGCCAGCGACGGCTCCTACGAGCAGTACTTC. This chain uses TRBV4-3 with TRBJ2-7; D call uncertain. Germline values: CDR1 LGHNA, CDR2 YSLEER. Trimming cost V 8 bases and J 0 bases, with 5 bases left between them. This CDR3 spans 11 amino acids.

The rearrangement uses TRBV4-2 and TRBJ2-1, with unresolved D. The V gene lost 0 bases and the J gene lost 5 bases, with 11 bases spanning the gap. Germline CDR1 reads LGHNA; CDR2 reads YNFKEQ. This CDR3 region has 15 residues. CDR3: CASSQDHSSNNEQFF. The CDR3 bases are TGTGCCAGCAGCCAAGATCACAGCAGCAACAATGAGCAGTTCTTC.

The rearrangement uses TRBV7-2 and TRBJ2-5; D is unresolved. Germline CDR1 is SGHTA and CDR2 is FQGNSA. V lost 1 base and J lost 1, with 10 bases in between. The CDR3 has 15 residues. The CDR3 region has the DNA TGTGCCAGCAGCTTAGGGCCGGGCTCCCAAGAGACCCAGTACTTC. The encoded protein is CASSLGPGSQETQYF.

The V gene is TRBV6-5, the J gene TRBJ2-4; possible D gene TRBD1, 6 bases. The CDR3 covers 17 residues. CDR1 is MNHEY, CDR2 SVGAGI, per germline. Trimming removed 5 bases at V and 0 bases at J, with 17 bases between. The CDR3 here is CASSTSRGRLAKNIQYF. The CDR3 DNA sequence: TGTGCCAGCAGTACTTCCAGGGGCCGGCTAGCCAAAAACATTCAGTACTTC.

This clonotype was picked up a small number of times. The J gene is TRBJ2-3, the V gene TRBV7-9, with D possibly TRBD2 on 5 matching bases. Deletions cut 6 bases from V and 0 bases from J, with 13 bases between. The CDR3 has 15 residues. Germline CDR1 and CDR2: SEHNR and FQNEAQ (reference sequence). In DNA form, the CDR3 reads TGTGCCAGCAGTCCAAGCGGATCCAGCACAGATACGCAGTATTTT. Encoded protein: CASSPSGSSTDTQYF.

The table lists this clonotype with a few counts. The chain couples TRBV7-9 to TRBJ2-3; D unclear. Germline assignment: CDR1 SEHNR and CDR2 FQNEAQ (reference sequence). V lost 1 base and J 11 bases, leaving 13 bases between the germline ends. The CDR3 consists of 13 residues. DNA for the CDR3: TGTGCCAGCAGCTTAGGATCAGCCCCTGAGCAGTATTTT. Its protein is CASSLGSAPEQYF.

The rearrangement uses TRBV10-3 and TRBJ1-2; D ambiguous. The germline V gene has CDR1 ENHRY and CDR2 SYGVKD. The ends were cut back, 6 bases at V and 5 bases at J, with 10 bases in the middle. The CDR3 runs 12 residues. The CDR3 coding sequence is TGTGCCATCAGCAGCGCTATGTATGGCTACACCTTC. Protein product: CAISSAMYGYTF.

This clonotype has a handful of counts. V usage is TRBV11-1 and J usage is TRBJ2-6; maybe TRBD1 (5 bases). Trimming cost V 5 bases and J 0 bases, with 29 bases left between them. The CDR3 consists of 22 residues. Germline values: CDR1 SGHAT, CDR2 FQDESV (reference sequence). As DNA, the CDR3 is TGTGCCAGCAGCGCGCTACTCTTCTACGGACACGAAAGCATCTCTGGGGCCAACGTCCTGACTTTC. Its translation is CASSALLFYGHESISGANVLTF.

This chain joins TRBV20-1 and TRBJ2-5; the D call may be TRBD1 or TRBD2 (7 bases each). The V gene lost 5 bases and the J gene lost 2 bases, with 12 bases spanning the gap. The CDR3 consists of 13 residues. Germline-derived CDR1 and CDR2 are DFQATT and SNEGSKA (reference sequence). CDR3 loop: CSAQRGQQETQYF. In DNA form, the CDR3 reads TGCAGTGCTCAGCGGGGACAGCAAGAGACCCAGTACTTC.